This TCR beta chain comes out of a study of T-cell reconstitution after alpha-beta-depleted transplantation in children. V lost 2 bases to trimming and J lost 4 bases, with 21 bases between them. This CDR3 comprises 18 residues. Germline V CDR1 and CDR2: MDHEN, SYDVKM. Study results and caveats: Certain patients had high TCRbeta diversity at day 60, and it came from recipient T cells and thymic progenitors that survived. It was newly produced T cells that mostly accounted for T-cell counts and diversity one year after transplant. Where alpha-beta T cells came from about two months after transplant was reportedly several hundred expanded graft clones.

Remarks on this clonotype: What it recognizes is unknown.

Unique molecular identifiers were used to barcode this TCRbeta library. Each CDR3 protein is one row after TCRdb ran MiXCR on the PCR reads. The sample contains some 120,000 distinct CDR3 sequences, 10% of which appear only once. Here the sequenced sample was PBMCs, taken before TCRalphabeta/CD19-depleted stem cell transplant. The chain links TRBV28 to TRBJ1-5; the D is unclear. The receptor was isolated from a boy aged 2-15 years with acute lymphoblastic leukemia, due to receive a stem cell transplant. The CDR3 sequence is CASSLTFFGPERNQPQHF. The CDR3 region has the DNA TGTGCCAGCAGTTTAACTTTTTTCGGACCAGAGAGGAATCAGCCCCAGCATTTT.